This T cell receptor beta chain was captured by sequencing in a study of blood T cells in healthy people across ages. Remarks on this clonotype: Its antigen is as yet unknown.

Per individual sample, total RNA of at least 5.5 micrograms was extracted. J gave up 7 bases and V 6 bases, and 12 bases lay outside the gene matches. Per the germline V gene, CDR1 is KGHSH and CDR2 is LQKENI. This CDR3 is 15 amino acids long. General study points: Researchers report that TCR beta diversity correlated strongly with naive T cell percentage.

A second PCR, run for about 7 to 12 cycles, used a sample-barcoded 5' primer plus a J-beta primer mix. Every molecule of cDNA carried a tag from a template-switch adaptor with 12 random nucleotides. TCRdb used MiXCR to reprocess the 5' RACE reads, holding one entry per CDR3 protein. The sample includes 900,000 to 950,000 distinct CDR3 sequences, 25% to 35% seen only once; the top ten take around 9.6%. This same sample was also taken into another study, of T cells of mothers and their children. According to that study: Relative to unrelated pairs, biologically related mother-child dyads exhibited marginally greater, non-significant overlap.

The origin of this receptor is a woman aged 40 to 55 in good health. The rearrangement joins TRBV18 to TRBJ2-7; 10 bases are shared with TRBD2. The sample comprised blood. The CDR3 loop reads CASSRSSGGGDEQYF. DNA for the CDR3: TGTGCCAGCTCTCGCTCTAGCGGGGGCGGCGATGAGCAGTACTTC.